The following is a T cell receptor (beta chain) sequence with its context. The antigen remains unidentified. The PCR had 60 Vbeta and 13 Jbeta primers. Clones were read by immunoSEQ multiplex PCR, and TCRdb kept only the in-frame ones, dropping some. The sample contains 100,000 to 150,000 clones, 65% to 90% of which appear only once. Looked up from germline, CDR1 is SGDLS and CDR2 is YYNGEE. Between the trimmed V and J ends, which lost 4 bases and 4 bases, there was a span of 17 bases. CDR3 size: 15 residues. This sample was taken from a study of cytomegalovirus exposure and HLA in healthy donors. The study's findings and limits: In an earlier analysis, productive rearrangement rates for most beta V segments clustered near 87% or 30%. Among TCR beta chains, those listed as cytomegalovirus-associated numbered over 150. Among donors in an Asian-associated ancestry cluster, a later analysis reportedly found fewer N-insertions than the roughly 730-donor mean.

Source material: PBMCs. The receptor was derived from a man in his fifties in good health and CMV-seronegative. V is TRBV9 and J is TRBJ2-5; D may be TRBD2 (6 bases). Written as DNA, the CDR3 is TGTGCCAGCAGCCCCGGGCGGGGAAGCCGAGAGACCCAGTACTTC. This codes for CASSPGRGSRETQYF.